The present TCR beta chain was sequenced within a study of cytomegalovirus exposure and HLA in healthy donors. Germline-derived CDR1 and CDR2 are MDHEN and SYDVKM. The V gene lost 4 bases and the J gene lost 7 bases, with 10 bases spanning the gap. The length of the CDR3 is 12 residues. About this clone itself: What it recognizes is unknown.

Whole-study findings and limits: Several V segments, TRBV6-2 and TRBV6-3 among them, could not be told apart and were dropped. Evidence from a later analysis indicated that most CMV-associated TCR beta chains looked HLA-restricted. HLA alleles showed associations with some 17,000 TCR beta sequences in a later analysis, at a 0.05 false discovery rate. In vitro confirmation showed a few CMV-associated chains to be CMV antigen specific.

In the PCR, 60 Vbeta and 13 Jbeta primers were used. Method: immunoSEQ multiplex PCR; TCRdb's copy keeps in-frame clones and lacks some. The sample includes about 160,000 clones, approximately 85% seen only once; the top ten take around a tenth. The origin of this receptor is a man aged 45-65 years in good health and CMV-seropositive. V gene TRBV28 combines with J gene TRBJ1-1; D possibly corresponds to TRBD1 (6 bases). The sequenced material came from PBMCs. The CDR3 nucleotides are TGTGCCAGCAGTTCCCTGGACAGTGAAGCTTTCTTT. Its protein is CASSSLDSEAFF.